Listed below are T cell receptor beta chains from one sample, sequenced in a study of T cell repertoires in cytomegalovirus infection. TCRdb re-called the reads through MiXCR, storing one row per CDR3 protein. Seen here are 150,000 to 200,000 distinct CDR3 sequences, roughly 9.8% observed once, and the top ten hold approximately 4.3%. The material sequenced was PBMCs. Receptors originate from a human donor in good health (CMV status not recorded). Some clones in this sample may be carry-over from other donors' samples. Each CDR3 is given with its conserved first and last residue. The order of the fields is clone size, V gene, D gene, J gene, CDR3 DNA, CDR3 protein. D genes are given only for firm matches. Clone size, where shown, is once, few, many, or a class for clones that have expanded.

clone size: few
V gene: TRBV20-1
D gene: TRBD2
J gene: TRBJ2-1
CDR3 DNA: TGCAGTGCGACCCGACTAGCGGGGAAGGGTGAGCAGTTCTTC
CDR3 protein: CSATRLAGKGEQFF

clone size: NA
V gene: TRBV2
D gene: TRBD2
J gene: TRBJ2-1
CDR3 DNA: TGTGCCAGCAGCCCCGGGCTAGCGGGTCATGAGCAGTTCTTC
CDR3 protein: CASSPGLAGHEQFF

clone size: many
V gene: TRBV7-2
D gene: TRBD2
J gene: TRBJ2-1
CDR3 DNA: TGTGCCAGCAGCTTAGTCTCCGGGACTATCAATGAGCAGTTCTTC
CDR3 protein: CASSLVSGTINEQFF

clone size: many
V gene: TRBV7-9
D gene: NA
J gene: TRBJ2-7
CDR3 DNA: TGTGCCAGCAGCTTAGCGGGAGGTCCCTACGAGCAGTACTTC
CDR3 protein: CASSLAGGPYEQYF

clone size: many
V gene: TRBV27
D gene: TRBD2
J gene: TRBJ2-1
CDR3 DNA: TGTGCCAGCAGTTTATCTCCGGCTAGCGGGGGGAATGAGCAGTTCTTC
CDR3 protein: CASSLSPASGGNEQFF

clone size: many
V gene: TRBV7-4
D gene: NA
J gene: TRBJ2-5
CDR3 DNA: TGTGCCAGCAGCCGAGGGTGGGAGACCCAGTACTTC
CDR3 protein: CASSRGWETQYF

clone size: many
V gene: TRBV7-6
D gene: NA
J gene: TRBJ2-2
CDR3 DNA: TGTGCCAGCAGCTTAGCGGGGGCAGGGCTGGCCGGGGAGCTGTTTTTT
CDR3 protein: CASSLAGAGLAGELFF

clone size: NA
V gene: TRBV7-9
D gene: NA
J gene: TRBJ2-7
CDR3 DNA: TGTGCCAGCACCGTTCAGGGAACCTACGAGCAGTACTTC
CDR3 protein: CASTVQGTYEQYF

clone size: many
V gene: TRBV7-2
D gene: NA
J gene: TRBJ1-5
CDR3 DNA: TGTGCCAGCAGCTTATCTTCTCGCCGGAGAAATAGGGGCAATCAGCCCCAGCATTTT
CDR3 protein: CASSLSSRRRNRGNQPQHF

clone size: many
V gene: TRBV28
D gene: TRBD1
J gene: TRBJ2-3
CDR3 DNA: TGTGCCAGCAGCCCGGACAGGGGCGGGCAGTATTTT
CDR3 protein: CASSPDRGGQYF

clone size: many
V gene: TRBV7-8
D gene: TRBD1
J gene: TRBJ1-4
CDR3 DNA: TGTGCCAGCAGCTTCGTCAGGGGGACGACCGCGATTACTGAAAAACTGTTTTTT
CDR3 protein: CASSFVRGTTAITEKLFF